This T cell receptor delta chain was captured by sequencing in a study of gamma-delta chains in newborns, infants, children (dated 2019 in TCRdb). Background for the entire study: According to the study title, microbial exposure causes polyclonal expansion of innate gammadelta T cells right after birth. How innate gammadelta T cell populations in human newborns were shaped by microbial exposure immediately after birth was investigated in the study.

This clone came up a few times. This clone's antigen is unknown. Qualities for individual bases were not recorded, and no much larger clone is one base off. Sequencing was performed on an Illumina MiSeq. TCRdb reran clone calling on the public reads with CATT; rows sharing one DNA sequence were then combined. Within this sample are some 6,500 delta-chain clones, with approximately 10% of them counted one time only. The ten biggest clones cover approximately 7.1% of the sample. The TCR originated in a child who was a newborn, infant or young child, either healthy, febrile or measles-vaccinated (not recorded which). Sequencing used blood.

The bases are TGTGCCTGTGACACACTGGGGGATCCCGAAAAGAGCTCCTGGGACACCCGACAGATGTTTTTC. This is translated as CACDTLGDPEKSSWDTRQMFF. The chain is assembled from TRDV2 and TRDJ3; 10 central nucleotides agree with TRDD3. The cysteine opens and the phenylalanine closes a CDR3 of 21 amino acids. The CDR3 DNA has 63 bases and is translated from base 1. The germline V gene sets CDR1 to GEAIGNYY and CDR2 to EKD. Relative to germline, V is missing 1 base and J is missing 0 bases, with 11 bases of the junction outside any gene match.